The T cell receptor (beta chain) under discussion was sequenced for a study of shared clonotypes between healthy human individuals. Authors' processing steps: Owing to the provision of junction-only sequences devoid of quality scores by immunoSEQ, filtering differed. The protocol was immunoSEQ multiplex PCR, while the TCRdb copy is restricted to in-frame clones and leaves out a portion. V and J calls and clone size are copied from that table; D and trimming were computed from the DNA. The sample lists 450,000 to 500,000 clones, 79% occurring once. Notes on the study in general: Limitation of the genetic and exposure-history diversity represented came from the few donors.

Trimming shortened V by 7 bases and J by 0 bases, and 11 bases separated the two germline ends. The CDR3 covers 13 residues. Germline CDR1 reads GTSNPN; CDR2 reads SVGIG (reference sequence). Samples left unsorted employed approximately 83 million PBMCs for genomic DNA. This clone has a count of ten or more. Its specificity is not known. Material for sequencing was PBMCs. The clonotype comes from a woman aged 40 to 50 in good health. Some clones in this sample may be carry-over from other donors' samples. The chain links TRBV30 to TRBJ2-3; D possibly corresponds to TRBD2 (6 bases). CDR3 loop: CASIAASTDTQYF. CDR3 nucleotide sequence: TGTGCCTCGATAGCGGCTAGCACAGATACGCAGTATTTT.